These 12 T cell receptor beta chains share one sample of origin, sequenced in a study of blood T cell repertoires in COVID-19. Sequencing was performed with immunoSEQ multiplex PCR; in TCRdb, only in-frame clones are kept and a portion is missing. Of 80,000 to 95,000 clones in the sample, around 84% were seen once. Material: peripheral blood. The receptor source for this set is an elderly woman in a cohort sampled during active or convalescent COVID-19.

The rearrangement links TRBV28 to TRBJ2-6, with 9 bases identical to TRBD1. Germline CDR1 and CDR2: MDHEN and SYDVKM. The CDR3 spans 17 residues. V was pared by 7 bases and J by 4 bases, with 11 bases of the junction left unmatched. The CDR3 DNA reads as TGTGCCAGCATTTCTGGGACAGGGCGCTTCGGGGCCAACGTCCTGACTTTC. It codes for CASISGTGRFGANVLTF. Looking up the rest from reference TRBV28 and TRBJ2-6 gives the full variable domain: DVKVTQSSRYLVKRTGEKVFLECVQDMDHENMFWYRQDPGLGLRLIYFSYDVKMKEKGDIPEGYSVSREKKERFSLILESASTNQTSMYLCASISGTGRFGANVLTFGAGSRLTVL.

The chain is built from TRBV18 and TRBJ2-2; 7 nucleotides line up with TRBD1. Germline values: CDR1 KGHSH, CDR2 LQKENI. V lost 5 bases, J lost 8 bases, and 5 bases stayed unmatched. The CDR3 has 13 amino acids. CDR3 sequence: CASSTGQAGELFF. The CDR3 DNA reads TGTGCCAGCTCAACCGGACAGGCAGGGGAGCTGTTTTTT.

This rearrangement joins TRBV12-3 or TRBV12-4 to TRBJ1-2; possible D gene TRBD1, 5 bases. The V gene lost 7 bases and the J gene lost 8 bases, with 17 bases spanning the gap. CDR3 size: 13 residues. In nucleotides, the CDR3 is TGTGCCAGCACCCCGCGGGGGACGTGGGGCTACACCTTC. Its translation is CASTPRGTWGYTF.

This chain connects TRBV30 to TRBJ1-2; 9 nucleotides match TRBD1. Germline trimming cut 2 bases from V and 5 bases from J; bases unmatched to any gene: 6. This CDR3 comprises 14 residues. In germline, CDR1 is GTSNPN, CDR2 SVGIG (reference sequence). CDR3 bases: TGTGCCTGGAGTAGGGACAGGGAAGGTTATGGCTACACCTTC. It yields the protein CAWSRDREGYGYTF.

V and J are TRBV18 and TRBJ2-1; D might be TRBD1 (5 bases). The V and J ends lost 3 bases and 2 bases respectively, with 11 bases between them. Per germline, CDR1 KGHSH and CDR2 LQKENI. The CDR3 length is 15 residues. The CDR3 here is CASSPAQATYNEQFF. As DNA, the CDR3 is TGTGCCAGCTCACCTGCACAGGCCACCTACAATGAGCAGTTCTTC.

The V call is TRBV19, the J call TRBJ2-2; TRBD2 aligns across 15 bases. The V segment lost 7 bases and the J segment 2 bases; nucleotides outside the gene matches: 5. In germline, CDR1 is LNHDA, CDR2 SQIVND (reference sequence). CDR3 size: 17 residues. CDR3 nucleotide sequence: TGTGCCAGTAAAGGACTAGCGGGAGGGCCAAACACCGGGGAGCTGTTTTTT. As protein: CASKGLAGGPNTGELFF.

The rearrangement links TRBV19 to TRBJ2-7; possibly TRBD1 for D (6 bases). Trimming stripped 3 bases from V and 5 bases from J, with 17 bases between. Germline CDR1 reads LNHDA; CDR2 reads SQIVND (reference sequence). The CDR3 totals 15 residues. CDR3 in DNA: TGTGCCAGTAGTATGGGTGGGGGCTATCCTGACGAGCAGTACTTC. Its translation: CASSMGGGYPDEQYF.

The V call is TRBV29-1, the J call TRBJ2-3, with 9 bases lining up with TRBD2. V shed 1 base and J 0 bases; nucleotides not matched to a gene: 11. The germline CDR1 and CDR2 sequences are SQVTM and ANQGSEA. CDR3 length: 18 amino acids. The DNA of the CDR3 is TGCAGCGTTGAAGGTTTTTCGGGACTAGCTTCTAGCACAGATACGCAGTATTTT. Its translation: CSVEGFSGLASSTDTQYF.

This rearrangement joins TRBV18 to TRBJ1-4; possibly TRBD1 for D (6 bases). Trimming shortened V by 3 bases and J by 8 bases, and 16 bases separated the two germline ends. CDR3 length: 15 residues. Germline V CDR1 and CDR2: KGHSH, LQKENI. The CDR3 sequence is CASSPQQEGGEKLFF. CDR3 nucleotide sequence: TGTGCCAGCTCACCTCAACAGGAAGGGGGAGAAAAACTGTTTTTT.

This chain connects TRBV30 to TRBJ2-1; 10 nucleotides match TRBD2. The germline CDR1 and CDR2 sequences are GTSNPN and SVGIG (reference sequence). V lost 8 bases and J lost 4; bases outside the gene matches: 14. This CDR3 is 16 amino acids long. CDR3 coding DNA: TGTGCCGGAGCGAGCGGGAGGGCCTTCCTTTACAATGAGCAGTTCTTC. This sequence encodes CAGASGRAFLYNEQFF.

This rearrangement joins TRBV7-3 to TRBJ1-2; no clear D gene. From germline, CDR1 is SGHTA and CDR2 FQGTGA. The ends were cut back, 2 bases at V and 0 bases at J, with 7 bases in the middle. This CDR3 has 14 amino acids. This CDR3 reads CASSLGSSNYGYTF. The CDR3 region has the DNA TGTGCCAGCAGCTTAGGGAGTTCTAACTATGGCTACACCTTC.

CDR3 residues: CASSKGLAERGEQYF. The CDR3 DNA sequence: TGTGCCAGCAGCAAGGGACTAGCGGAGAGAGGCGAGCAGTACTTC. This chain links TRBV11-2 with TRBJ2-7; 11 positions agree with TRBD2. There are 15 residues in the CDR3. Germline loops: CDR1 SGHAT, CDR2 FQNNGV. Trimming cost V 5 bases and J 6 bases; bases outside gene matches: 9. Together with reference TRBV11-2 and TRBJ2-7, the CDR3 gives the full variable domain: EAGVAQSPRYKIIEKRQSVAFWCNPISGHATLYWYQQILGQGPKLLIQFQNNGVVDDSQLPKDRFSAERLKGVDSTLKIQPAKLEDSAVYLCASSKGLAERGEQYFGPGTRLTVT.